These T cell receptor beta chains were read from a single sample in a study of blood T cell repertoires in COVID-19. Some clones are missing from TCRdb's copy, which holds only in-frame ones; the method was immunoSEQ multiplex PCR. Of 210,000 or so clones detected, 70% to 90% appear once; the ten largest clones hold under 3.5%. The specimen sequenced was peripheral blood. The source of these receptors is a man under 40 with COVID-19, enrolled during active disease. The CDR3 runs from the conserved cysteine through the conserved F or W. A D gene is named only where the DNA matches it firmly. Clone size is given for some rows only: seen once, a few or many times, or a class if the clone is expanded.

TRBV7-2	few	TRBD2	TRBJ2-4	17	CASSSPASGSLKNIQYF	TGTGCCAGCAGCTCGCCCGCTAGCGGGAGTTTGAAAAACATTCAGTACTTC
TRBV5-4	-	-	TRBJ1-3	14	CASSTGTPGNTIYF	TGTGCCAGCAGCACAGGGACACCTGGAAACACCATATATTTT
TRBV19	-	-	TRBJ1-1	14	CASSGGDSYAEAFF	TGTGCCAGTAGTGGGGGCGACAGCTACGCTGAAGCTTTCTTT
TRBV6-5	-	-	TRBJ1-3	15	CASKGRQASGNTIYF	TGTGCCAGCAAAGGAAGACAGGCCTCTGGAAACACCATATATTTT
TRBV5-1	once	-	TRBJ2-7	14	CASSLAAGAYEQYF	TGCGCCAGCAGCTTGGCGGCAGGGGCCTACGAGCAGTACTTC
TRBV4-1	-	-	TRBJ1-3	16	CASSQDPAGSGNTIYF	TGCGCCAGCAGCCAAGATCCTGCAGGTTCGGGAAACACCATATATTTT
TRBV6-5	-	TRBD2	TRBJ2-2	15	CASSYSGTSFGELFF	TGTGCCAGCAGTTACTCCGGGACTAGCTTCGGGGAGCTGTTTTTT
TRBV10-3	-	TRBD1	TRBJ1-4	15	CAISGGQGHNEKLFF	TGTGCCATCAGTGGGGGACAGGGACATAATGAAAAACTGTTTTTT
TRBV28	-	-	TRBJ1-1	12	CASSSRGEEAFF	TGTGCCAGCAGTTCCAGGGGCGAAGAGGCTTTCTTT
TRBV7-3	-	-	TRBJ1-3	15	CASSPQGFSGNTIYF	TGTGCCAGCAGCCCCCAGGGGTTCTCTGGAAACACCATATATTTT
TRBV5-1	-	TRBD1	TRBJ1-2	16	CASRLTPNRGTYGYTF	TGCGCCAGCAGGTTAACTCCGAACAGGGGTACCTATGGCTACACCTTC
TRBV27	-	TRBD1	TRBJ2-6	17	CASSNGQGASGANVLTF	TGTGCCAGCAGTAATGGACAGGGGGCTTCTGGGGCCAACGTCCTGACTTTC
TRBV27	-	-	TRBJ1-2	16	CASSVRDTNVGYGYTF	TGTGCCAGCTCGGTCCGGGACACCAATGTAGGTTATGGCTACACCTTC
TRBV7-3	-	-	TRBJ2-1	15	CASSLVGEAYNEQFF	TGTGCCAGCAGCTTAGTGGGAGAGGCCTACAATGAGCAGTTCTTC
TRBV28	-	TRBD2	TRBJ2-7	13	CASRRGSSGEQYF	TGTGCCAGCAGACGCGGGAGCTCCGGCGAGCAGTACTTC
TRBV12-3/TRBV12-4	-	-	TRBJ1-1	12	CASSLGDREAFF	TGTGCCAGCAGTTTAGGAGACAGGGAAGCTTTCTTT
TRBV9	-	TRBD1	TRBJ1-2	14	CASSRQGAGGGYTF	TGTGCCAGCAGCCGACAGGGGGCCGGAGGGGGCTACACCTTC
TRBV29-1	few	-	TRBJ2-1	15	CSVNPPGVSYNEQFF	TGCAGCGTCAACCCCCCAGGGGTCTCCTACAATGAGCAGTTCTTC
TRBV2	once	-	TRBJ1-1	15	CASSHMGGERTEAFF	TGTGCCAGCAGCCACATGGGGGGGGAAAGAACTGAAGCTTTCTTT
TRBV7-2	-	TRBD1	TRBJ2-3	14	CASSPRQTGDTQYF	TGTGCCAGCAGCCCTCGCCAGACAGGGGATACGCAGTATTTT
TRBV5-1	-	TRBD1	TRBJ2-7	15	CASSWRTGDTGEQYF	TGCGCCAGCAGCTGGCGGACAGGAGACACGGGGGAGCAGTACTTC
TRBV7-9	-	TRBD2	TRBJ2-1	16	CASSRGSGVSYNEQFF	TGTGCCAGCAGCCGAGGTAGCGGGGTGTCCTACAATGAGCAGTTCTTC
TRBV6-1	-	-	TRBJ2-3	16	CASSGRQSNLPDTQYF	TGTGCCAGCAGTGGCCGACAGTCCAATCTCCCTGATACGCAGTATTTT
TRBV28	-	TRBD1	TRBJ1-1	14	CASSPGTGRTEAFF	TGTGCCAGCAGTCCCGGGACAGGGAGGACTGAAGCTTTCTTT
TRBV11-3	few	TRBD2	TRBJ2-1	16	CASSPDGREGVDEQFF	TGTGCCAGCAGCCCCGACGGGCGGGAGGGAGTGGATGAGCAGTTCTTC
TRBV5-6	-	TRBD1	TRBJ1-2	14	CASSLGQGAGGYTF	TGTGCCAGCAGCTTAGGACAGGGGGCTGGTGGCTACACCTTC
TRBV6-2/TRBV6-3	-	-	TRBJ2-1	11	CASSYLNEQFF	TGTGCCAGCAGTTACTTAAATGAGCAGTTCTTC
TRBV27	-	-	TRBJ1-5	13	CASSQQGAQPQHF	TGTGCCAGCAGTCAACAGGGTGCTCAGCCCCAGCATTTT
TRBV19	-	TRBD1	TRBJ1-4	14	CASGRQGLGEKLFF	TGTGCCAGTGGAAGACAGGGGCTAGGTGAAAAACTGTTTTTT
TRBV7-9	once	TRBD2	TRBJ2-1	16	CASSSSSGTWVDEQFF	TGTGCCAGCAGCTCCTCTAGCGGGACTTGGGTCGATGAGCAGTTCTTC
TRBV5-4	-	TRBD2	TRBJ2-1	20	CAIIHLPGLAGETSYNEQFF	TGTGCCATCATCCATCTACCGGGACTAGCGGGAGAGACCTCCTACAATGAGCAGTTCTTC
TRBV18	once	TRBD1	TRBJ1-6	16	CASSPPGQGNNSPLHF	TGTGCCAGCTCACCACCGGGACAGGGAAATAATTCACCCCTCCACTTT
TRBV28	-	-	TRBJ1-2	14	CASSLNRAGRGNTF	TGTGCCAGCAGTTTAAATCGGGCCGGCAGGGGAAACACCTTC
TRBV3-1/TRBV3-2	-	-	TRBJ2-2	15	CASSQGTPSTGELFF	TGTGCCAGCAGCCAGGGGACTCCCTCGACCGGGGAGCTGTTTTTT
TRBV30	once	-	TRBJ2-3	15	CAWSVRIAYTDTQYF	TGTGCCTGGAGTGTACGCATAGCTTACACAGATACGCAGTATTTT
TRBV19	-	-	TRBJ2-1	15	CASSIWLAAYNEQFF	TGTGCCAGTAGTATTTGGTTAGCGGCCTACAATGAGCAGTTCTTC
TRBV7-6	-	TRBD2	TRBJ2-3	16	CASSLGLAGEIDTQYF	TGTGCCAGCAGCCTCGGACTAGCGGGGGAAATAGATACGCAGTATTTT
TRBV18	-	-	TRBJ1-2	17	CASSPGGVRLTDRGYTF	TGTGCCAGCTCACCAGGCGGGGTTCGGTTAACTGATCGTGGCTACACCTTC
TRBV11-2	-	-	TRBJ2-5	12	CASSFGLQTQYF	TGTGCCAGCAGCTTCGGGTTACAGACCCAGTACTTC
TRBV11-3	-	-	TRBJ2-3	13	CASSWSGGGTQYF	TGTGCCAGCAGCTGGTCCGGAGGAGGTACGCAGTATTTT
TRBV19	-	-	TRBJ1-1	14	CASSIEGAVTEAFF	TGTGCCAGTAGTATAGAGGGGGCGGTCACTGAAGCTTTCTTT
TRBV16	-	-	TRBJ1-5	14	CASSQFGGNQPQHF	TGTGCCAGCAGCCAATTCGGGGGTAATCAGCCCCAGCATTTT
TRBV29-1	-	-	TRBJ1-4	14	CSARPRRANEKLFF	TGCAGCGCCAGACCCCGGCGGGCTAATGAAAAACTGTTTTTT
TRBV10-3	-	TRBD2	TRBJ2-1	16	CAISEAGTSGSNEQFF	TGTGCCATCAGTGAGGCCGGGACTAGCGGGAGCAATGAGCAGTTCTTC
TRBV6-5	-	-	TRBJ1-6	15	CASRGASSYNSPLHF	TGTGCCAGCAGGGGAGCGAGCTCCTATAATTCACCCCTCCACTTT
TRBV18	-	-	TRBJ2-7	14	CASSPQSGTYEQYF	TGTGCCAGCTCACCACAGTCAGGTACCTACGAGCAGTACTTC
TRBV6-5	-	-	TRBJ1-2	14	CASSYSREGEGYTF	TGTGCCAGCAGTTACTCGAGAGAGGGGGAAGGCTACACCTTC
TRBV20-1	-	-	TRBJ2-3	11	CSATREDTQYF	TGCAGTGCGACAAGGGAGGATACGCAGTATTTT
TRBV6-6	-	-	TRBJ1-2	15	CASSPVGSPSYGYTF	TGTGCCAGCTCGCCCGTCGGGTCCCCGTCGTATGGCTACACCTTC